The next 24 T cell receptor beta chains were all read from a single sample in a study of blood T cell repertoires in COVID-19. Sequencing used immunoSEQ multiplex PCR; TCRdb keeps in-frame clones, though not all of them. The sample contains some 45,000 clones, about nine tenths of which appear only once. Material: peripheral blood. The receptors stem from a man aged 60-69 years with active COVID-19.

In nucleotides, the CDR3 is TGCGCCAGCAGCTTGGAGCTAGCGGGGGGCCGAAATGAGCAGTTCTTC. Translated, it gives CASSLELAGGRNEQFF. This sequence joins TRBV5-1 and TRBJ2-1; 11 nucleotides align to TRBD2. The CDR3 covers 16 residues. Germline V gene sequence: CDR1 SGHRS, CDR2 YFSETQ. Trimming removed 0 bases from V and 7 bases from J; junction bases left unmatched: 6.

V usage is TRBV18 and J usage is TRBJ1-1; 7 bases align to TRBD1. This CDR3 is 15 amino acids long. V lost 6 bases and J lost 4; bases outside the gene matches: 11. The germline CDR1 and CDR2 sequences are KGHSH and LQKENI. CDR3 sequence (DNA): TGTGCCAGCTCGGACAACAGGGGCCGAGGCACTGAAGCTTTCTTT. Translation: CASSDNRGRGTEAFF.

The rearrangement joins TRBV7-9 to TRBJ1-1; TRBD1 matches 10 bases. Trimming took 5 bases from V and 0 from J; bases not matched to a gene: 6. The length of the CDR3 is 16 residues. The germline gives CDR1 SEHNR, CDR2 FQNEAQ (reference sequence). The CDR3 nucleotides read TGTGCCAGCAGCCAGGGACAGGGGACTATGAACACTGAAGCTTTCTTT. It translates to CASSQGQGTMNTEAFF.

This clone appeared a few times. The chain has TRBV5-1 and TRBJ1-5; a weak D match, TRBD1 (6 bases). Germline V gene lookup returns CDR1 SGHRS and CDR2 YFSETQ. V was trimmed by 0 bases and J by 2 bases, leaving 9 bases between them. CDR3 length: 15 amino acids. As DNA, the CDR3 is TGCGCCAGCAGCTTGGAGGGGGTTGGCAATCAGCCCCAGCATTTT. Its translation is CASSLEGVGNQPQHF.

The chain carries TRBV11-1 and TRBJ2-1, with 14 bases aligning to TRBD2. This CDR3 has 14 amino acids. Trimming took 5 bases from V and 7 from J; bases not matched to a gene: 1. Germline CDR1 and CDR2: SGHAT and FQDESV (reference sequence). The CDR3 DNA reads as TGTGCCAGCAGCAGGACTAGCGGGGGGAATGAGCAGTTCTTC. Translated, it gives CASSRTSGGNEQFF.

The genes are TRBV9 and TRBJ2-5, with 12 nucleotides matching TRBD2. CDR1 and CDR2 (germline): SGDLS, YYNGEE. CDR3 length: 16 residues. With 3 bases clipped from V and 2 bases from J, the junction kept 5 bases outside the gene matches. The CDR3: CASSDRTSGEQETQYF. CDR3 nucleotide sequence: TGTGCCAGCAGCGACCGGACTAGCGGGGAACAAGAGACCCAGTACTTC.

This chain uses TRBV10-3 with TRBJ1-2, with D uncertain. Trimming removed 3 bases at V and 0 bases at J, with 5 bases between. This CDR3 region has 13 residues. From germline, CDR1 is ENHRY and CDR2 SYGVKD. CDR3 coding DNA: TGTGCCATCAGTGACCGGGCTAACTATGGCTACACCTTC. Translating it yields CAISDRANYGYTF.

This chain joins TRBV6-2 or TRBV6-3 and TRBJ1-1; 7 bases line up with TRBD1. Germline V gives CDR1 MNHEY, CDR2 SVGEGT. Trimming removed 2 bases from V and 8 bases from J; junction bases left unmatched: 5. This CDR3 region has 13 residues. The CDR3 DNA reads TGTGCCAGCAGTTACCTAGGACAGGCCGAAGCTTTCTTT. Translating it yields CASSYLGQAEAFF.

The rearrangement joins TRBV6-5 to TRBJ1-2; tentative D call: TRBD1 (5 bases). Deletions cut 6 bases from V and 1 base from J, with 9 bases between. Germline CDR1 MNHEY, CDR2 SVGAGI. The CDR3 loop spans 13 amino acids. The CDR3 spells CASRETVNYGYTF. Here the CDR3 DNA reads TGTGCCAGCAGAGAGACAGTTAACTATGGCTACACCTTC.

As to this clone: Sequence at one end of the junction differs from germline and may be a read error. The chain has TRBV7-7 and TRBJ2-5, with 7 bases that match TRBD1. The CDR3 extends over 13 amino acids. The germline CDR1 and CDR2 sequences are SSHAT and FNYEAQ (reference sequence). DNA of the CDR3: TGTGCTAGCAGCTTCGACAGGGTGGAGACCCAGTACTTC. It codes for CASSFDRVETQYF.

This clone has just one count. The chain couples TRBV7-6 to TRBJ2-3; 10 bases agree with TRBD2. The CDR3 is 16 residues long. Germline loops: CDR1 SGHVS, CDR2 FNYEAQ. V shed 0 bases and J 3 bases; nucleotides not matched to a gene: 3. The CDR3 bases are TGTGCCAGCAGCTTAGCGGTAGCGGGAGGTACAGATACGCAGTATTTT. Translated, it gives CASSLAVAGGTDTQYF.

The genes are TRBV3-1 (or the pseudogene TRBV3-2) and TRBJ2-7, with D possibly being TRBD1 (5 bases). Germline CDR1 LGHDT, CDR2 YNNKEL (reference sequence). This CDR3 is 18 amino acids long. The ends were cut back, 0 bases at V and 1 base at J, with 19 bases in the middle. CDR3: CASSQESGAKVLSYEQYF. CDR3 bases: TGTGCCAGCAGCCAAGAGAGTGGGGCGAAGGTTCTATCCTACGAGCAGTACTTC.

The V call is TRBV4-1, the J call TRBJ1-2; a weak D match, TRBD1 (6 bases). The CDR3 length is 14 residues. Trimming took 3 bases from V and 2 from J, leaving 10 bases between them. CDR1 MGHRA and CDR2 YSYEKL come from the germline V gene. The CDR3 region has the DNA TGCGCCAGCAGCCATACACAGGGAAACTATGGCTACACCTTC. This codes for CASSHTQGNYGYTF.

The chain links TRBV7-8 to TRBJ2-7, with 9 positions matching TRBD1. The trim removed 1 base at V and 5 bases at J, leaving 15 bases unmatched. CDR3 length equals 18 residues. CDR1 and CDR2 from the germline V gene are SGHVS and FQNEAQ. In DNA form, the CDR3 reads TGTGCCAGCAGCTTAGATCCAATTCCGGGACAGGGAGCGCACGAGCAGTACTTC. Protein: CASSLDPIPGQGAHEQYF. The full variable domain, with the rest looked up from reference TRBV7-8 and TRBJ2-7, is GAGVSQSPRYKVAKRGQDVALRCDPISGHVSLFWYQQALGQGPEFLTYFQNEAQLDKSGLPSDRFFAERPEGSVSTLKIQRTQQEDSAVYLCASSLDPIPGQGAHEQYFGPGTRLTVT.

This clone appeared once. The chain employs TRBV11-3 and TRBJ2-2, with D unclear. The CDR3 is made up of 15 amino acids. CDR1 SGHNT and CDR2 YENEEA come from the germline V gene. Trimming removed 4 bases from V and 7 bases from J, with 16 bases in between. This CDR3 is CASSSSSRFGGELFF. The DNA of the CDR3 is TGTGCCAGCAGCTCCAGCTCTAGATTCGGCGGGGAGCTGTTTTTT.

V gene TRBV27 combines with J gene TRBJ2-3; TRBD1 matches at 8 bases. The V gene's germline CDR1 is MNHEY and CDR2 SMNVEV (reference sequence). The CDR3 length is 16 residues. V shed 0 bases and J 2 bases; nucleotides not matched to a gene: 4. The CDR3, as DNA: TGTGCCAGCAGTTTATCAGGTCAGGGGGCCACAGATACGCAGTATTTT. Translated, it gives CASSLSGQGATDTQYF.

The rearrangement links TRBV7-2 to TRBJ2-1, with D possibly matching TRBD2 (5 bases). This CDR3 comprises 14 residues. CDR1 is SGHTA and CDR2 is FQGNSA in the germline V gene. Trimming stripped 2 bases from V and 6 bases from J, with 11 bases between. CDR3 sequence (DNA): TGTGCCAGCAGCTTATCCCTAGCCCGCAATGAGCAGTTCTTC. This translates into CASSLSLARNEQFF. The variable domain in full, with the rest retrieved from reference TRBV7-2 and TRBJ2-1, is GAGVSQSPSNKVTEKGKDVELRCDPISGHTALYWYRQSLGQGLEFLIYFQGNSAPDKSGLPSDRFSAERTGGSVSTLTIQRTQQEDSAVYLCASSLSLARNEQFFGPGTRLTVL.

The rearrangement links TRBV6-6 to TRBJ1-4; D perhaps matches TRBD1 (5 bases). Germline values: CDR1 MNHNY, CDR2 SVGAGI (reference sequence). Trimming shortened V by 4 bases and J by 3 bases, and 12 bases separated the two germline ends. CDR3 length: 15 amino acids. The CDR3 is CASSWLQAPNEKLFF. The CDR3 DNA reads as TGTGCCAGCAGTTGGTTACAGGCCCCTAATGAAAAACTGTTTTTT.

This clone came up a few times. The genes are TRBV12-3 or TRBV12-4 and TRBJ2-7; 8 nucleotides agree with TRBD2. The ends lost 6 bases at V and 7 bases at J; junction bases unmatched: 8. The CDR3 is made up of 13 amino acids. The CDR3 is CASRPGGAREQYF. For the CDR3, the DNA is TGTGCCAGCAGGCCCGGGGGGGCCAGGGAGCAGTACTTC.

The J gene is TRBJ2-5, the V gene TRBV19, with 14 nucleotides matching TRBD2. The CDR3 loop spans 15 amino acids. Germline V gene sequence: CDR1 LNHDA, CDR2 SQIVND (reference sequence). V was clipped by 4 bases and J by 5 bases; unmatched bases: 3. The CDR3 sequence is CASSTGLAGVETQYF. CDR3 nucleotides: TGTGCCAGTAGTACGGGACTAGCGGGGGTCGAGACCCAGTACTTC. Complete variable domain (other parts from reference TRBV19 and TRBJ2-5): DGGITQSPKYLFRKEGQNVTLSCEQNLNHDAMYWYRQDPGQGLRLIYYSQIVNDFQKGDIAEGYSVSREKKESFPLTVTSAQKNPTAFYLCASSTGLAGVETQYFGPGTRLLVL.

The rearrangement uses TRBV9 and TRBJ1-2; 7 bases match TRBD1. CDR1 and CDR2 (germline): SGDLS, YYNGEE. CDR3 size: 16 residues. V gave up 1 base and J gave up 0 bases; unmatched junction bases: 6. The CDR3 is CASSVYGTATNYGYTF. The DNA for the CDR3 is TGTGCCAGCAGCGTATATGGGACAGCAACTAACTATGGCTACACCTTC.

CDR3 residues: CASRPTPFRGNTIYF. In DNA form, the CDR3 reads TGCGCCAGCAGGCCGACTCCCTTTAGAGGAAACACCATATATTTT. The rearrangement uses TRBV10-2 and TRBJ1-3; D is uncertain. CDR3 size: 15 residues. Per germline, CDR1 WSHSY and CDR2 SAAADI. V lost 6 bases and J 4 bases, leaving 16 bases between the germline ends.

This chain joins TRBV28 and TRBJ2-7, with 8 bases that match TRBD1. In germline, CDR1 is MDHEN, CDR2 SYDVKM. Germline trimming cut 5 bases from V and 2 bases from J; bases unmatched to any gene: 11. The CDR3 contains 16 residues. The CDR3 sequence is CASSPLRDRLAYEQYF. The CDR3 DNA follows: TGTGCCAGCAGTCCGCTCCGGGACAGGCTGGCCTACGAGCAGTACTTC.

This chain uses TRBV20-1 with TRBJ2-5, with 9 bases lining up with TRBD2. This CDR3 has 16 amino acids. Germline CDR1 is DFQATT and CDR2 is SNEGSKA (reference sequence). The V gene end was trimmed by 3 bases and the J gene end by 4 bases; junction bases not matched to a gene: 12. The CDR3 DNA reads as TGCAGTGCTAGTGAGCGGGGGGCGGTTGCAGGAGAGACCCAGTACTTC. Its translation is CSASERGAVAGETQYF.